Reported below is one T cell receptor (beta chain). The entry originates in a study of response to subunit inactivated influenza vaccine. After removal of 6 bases from V and 5 bases from J, the junction contained 6 bases not matched to a gene. The CDR3 loop spans 14 amino acids. Germline V CDR1 and CDR2: MDHEN, SYDVKM. In TCRdb, the RT-PCR reads were re-called with MiXCR into one record per CDR3 protein. Of some 540,000 distinct CDR3 sequences in the sample, around 21% were seen once. The data also belong to a second study, concerning T cells expressing NK-cell markers. This second study notes: TCR beta cDNA was made by 5'RACE template switching with UMIs. It was sorted CD3+CD56-NKG2C+, CD3+CD56+NKG2C- and CD3+CD56+NKG2C+ T cells that provided the TCR beta repertoires. One of eight sequenced donors was HCMV-seronegative; the other seven were seropositive. Each of 6 or 7 donors carried dominant NKG2C+ clonotypes accounting for about 1.0-8% of CD8+ T cells. These clonotypes, the leaders elsewhere, also led the CD3+CD56-NKG2C+ fraction in a handful of donors.

The chain has TRBV28 and TRBJ2-2; 7 bases are shared with TRBD2. The sample in question was CD4+ T cells sorted from PBMCs, obtained 11 to 12 days after vaccination. This clonotype originated in a man aged 50-59 years who received an inactivated influenza vaccine. The CDR3 region is CASRQDGRTGELFF. The CDR3 coding sequence is TGTGCCAGCAGACAGGACGGGAGGACCGGGGAGCTGTTTTTT. Complete variable domain (other parts from reference TRBV28 and TRBJ2-2): DVKVTQSSRYLVKRTGEKVFLECVQDMDHENMFWYRQDPGLGLRLIYFSYDVKMKEKGDIPEGYSVSREKKERFSLILESASTNQTSMYLCASRQDGRTGELFFGEGSRLTVL.